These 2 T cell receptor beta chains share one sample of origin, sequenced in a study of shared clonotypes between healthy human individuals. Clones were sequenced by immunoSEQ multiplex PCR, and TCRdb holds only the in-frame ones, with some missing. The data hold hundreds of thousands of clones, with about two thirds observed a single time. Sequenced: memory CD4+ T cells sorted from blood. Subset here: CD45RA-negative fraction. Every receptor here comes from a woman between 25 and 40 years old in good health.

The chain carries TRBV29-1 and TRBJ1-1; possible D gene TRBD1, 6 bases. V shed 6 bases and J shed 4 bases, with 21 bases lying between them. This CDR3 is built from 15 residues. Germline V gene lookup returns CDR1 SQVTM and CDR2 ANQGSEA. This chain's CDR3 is CSVCKQGRLGTEAFF. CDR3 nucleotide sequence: TGCAGCGTCTGTAAACAGGGTCGGTTGGGCACTGAAGCTTTCTTT.

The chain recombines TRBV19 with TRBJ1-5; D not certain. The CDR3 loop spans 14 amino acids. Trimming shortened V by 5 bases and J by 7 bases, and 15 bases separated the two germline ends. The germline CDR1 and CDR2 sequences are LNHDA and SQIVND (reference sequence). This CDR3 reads CASSLLFGTQPQHF. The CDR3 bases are TGTGCCAGTAGTTTATTATTTGGTACCCAGCCCCAGCATTTT.